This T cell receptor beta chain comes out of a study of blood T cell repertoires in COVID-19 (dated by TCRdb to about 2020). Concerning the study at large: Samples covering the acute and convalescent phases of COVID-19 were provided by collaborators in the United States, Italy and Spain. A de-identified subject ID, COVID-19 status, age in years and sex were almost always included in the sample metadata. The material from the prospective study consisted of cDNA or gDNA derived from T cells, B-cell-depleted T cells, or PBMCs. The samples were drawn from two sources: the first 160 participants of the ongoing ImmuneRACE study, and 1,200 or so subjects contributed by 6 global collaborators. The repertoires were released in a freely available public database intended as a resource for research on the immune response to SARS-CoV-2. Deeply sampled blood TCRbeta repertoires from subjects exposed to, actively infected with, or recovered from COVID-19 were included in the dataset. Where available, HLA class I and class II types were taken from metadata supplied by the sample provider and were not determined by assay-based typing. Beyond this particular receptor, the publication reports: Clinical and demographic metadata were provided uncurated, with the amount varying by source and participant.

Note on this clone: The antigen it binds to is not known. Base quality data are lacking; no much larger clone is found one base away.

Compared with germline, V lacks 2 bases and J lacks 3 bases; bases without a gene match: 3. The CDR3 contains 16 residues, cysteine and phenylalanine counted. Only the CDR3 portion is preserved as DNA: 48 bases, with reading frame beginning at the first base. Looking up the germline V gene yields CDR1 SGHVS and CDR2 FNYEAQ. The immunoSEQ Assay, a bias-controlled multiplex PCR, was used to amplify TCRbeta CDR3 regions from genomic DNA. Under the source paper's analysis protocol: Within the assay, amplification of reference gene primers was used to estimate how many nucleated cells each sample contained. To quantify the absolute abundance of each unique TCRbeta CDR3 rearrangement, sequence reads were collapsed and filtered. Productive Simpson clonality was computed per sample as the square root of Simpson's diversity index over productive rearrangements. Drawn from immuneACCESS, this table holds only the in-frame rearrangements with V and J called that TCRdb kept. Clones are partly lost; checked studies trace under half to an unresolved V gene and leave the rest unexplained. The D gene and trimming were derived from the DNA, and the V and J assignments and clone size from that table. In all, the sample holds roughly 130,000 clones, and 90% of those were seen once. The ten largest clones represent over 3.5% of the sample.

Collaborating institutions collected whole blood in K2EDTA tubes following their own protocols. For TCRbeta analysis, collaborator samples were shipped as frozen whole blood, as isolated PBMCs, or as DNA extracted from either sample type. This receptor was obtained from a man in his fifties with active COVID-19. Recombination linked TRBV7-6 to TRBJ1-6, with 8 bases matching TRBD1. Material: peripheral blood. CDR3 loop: CASSLTGGNYNSPLHF. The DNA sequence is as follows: TGTGCCAGCAGCTTAACAGGGGGTAACTATAATTCACCCCTCCACTTT.